The source of this TCR beta chain is a study of OX40 agonist ivuxolimab in advanced cancers. General study findings and limits: Within 6 weeks, CD4+ and CD8+ blood T cells expanded clonally at 0.1 to 3.0 mg/kg.

Sequencing was performed with immunoSEQ multiplex PCR; in TCRdb, only in-frame clones are kept and a portion is missing. The sample consists of 35,000 to 40,000 clones, 70% to 85% of them appearing once. From germline, CDR1 is LNHDA and CDR2 SQIVND (reference sequence). With 5 bases removed from V and 5 bases from J, the gap between germline ends came to 13 bases. The length of the CDR3 is 13 residues. In regard to this clone: The antigen is not known.

The chain combines TRBV19 with TRBJ2-7, with D perhaps matching TRBD2 (6 bases). The origin of this receptor is an adult with an advanced solid tumor such as melanoma, head and neck, liver or kidney cancer. Sequencing used CD4+ or CD8+ T cells sorted from blood, obtained in a trial of the OX40 agonist ivuxolimab. The CDR3: CASSRRESDEQYF. CDR3 nucleotide sequence: TGTGCCAGTAGTCGACGGGAGTCGGACGAGCAGTACTTC.